One and the same sample provided the 13 T cell receptor beta chains below, sequenced in a study of T cell responses to AZD1222 COVID-19 vaccine. Using immunoSEQ multiplex PCR, the repertoire was profiled, and TCRdb retains in-frame clones only, with some absent. The sample records some 130,000 clones, just over 85% being singletons. Source: peripheral blood, taken on day 0 of AZD1222 vaccination. These receptors were collected from an adult in good health.

The gene calls are TRBV14 and TRBJ1-2, with 7 bases lining up with TRBD1. CDR1 and CDR2 (germline): SGHDN, FVKESK. This CDR3 spans 16 amino acids. Trimming took 3 bases from V and 8 from J; bases not matched to a gene: 15. The CDR3 DNA sequence: TGTGCCAGCAGCCACGGACAGGTCGGGGCCCCTGGGGGCTACACCTTC. It encodes CASSHGQVGAPGGYTF.

The V call is TRBV19, the J call TRBJ1-3; D remains unclear. CDR1 is LNHDA and CDR2 is SQIVND in the germline V gene (reference sequence). The CDR3 covers 11 residues. Trimming took 3 bases from V and 7 from J, leaving 4 bases between them. CDR3 in DNA: TGTGCCAGTAGTATCGGCAACACCATATATTTT. Encoded protein: CASSIGNTIYF.

The chain couples TRBV7-2 to TRBJ2-1, with D possibly matching TRBD1 (6 bases). V shed 5 bases and J shed 4 bases, with 12 bases lying between them. This CDR3 contains 14 residues. The germline CDR1 and CDR2 sequences are SGHTA and FQGNSA. CDR3 in amino acids: CASSVRGQYNEQFF. In nucleotides, the CDR3 is TGTGCCAGCAGCGTCCGAGGACAGTACAATGAGCAGTTCTTC.

The chain has TRBV5-3 and TRBJ1-2, with 8 bases identical to TRBD1. TRBV5-3 is treated as an ORF (open reading frame) with a function not yet certain. The CDR3 covers 17 residues. After removal of 0 bases from V and 6 bases from J, the junction contained 13 bases not matched to a gene. For the CDR3, the DNA is TGTGCCAGAAGCTTGGCTCCGAGACAGGGGTTGAGGAATGGCTACACCTTC. Protein: CARSLAPRQGLRNGYTF.

The rearrangement uses TRBV18 and TRBJ1-5, with D unclear. With 4 bases removed from V and 7 bases from J, the gap between germline ends came to 23 bases. The germline V gene encodes CDR1 KGHSH and CDR2 LQKENI. The CDR3 has 17 residues. The CDR3 here is CASSRPQDSGPLQPQHF. The CDR3 region has the DNA TGTGCCAGCTCACGACCTCAGGACTCCGGTCCTTTGCAGCCCCAGCATTTT.

The CDR3, as DNA: TGTGCCAGCAGTCGACCGCTTCCTAATGAAAAACTGTTTTTT. It specifies CASSRPLPNEKLFF. The V and J genes are TRBV6-2 or TRBV6-3 and TRBJ1-4; the D is unclear. There are 14 residues in the CDR3. Per germline, CDR1 MNHEY and CDR2 SVGEGT. V was trimmed by 5 bases and J by 3 bases, leaving 10 bases between them.

V usage is TRBV3-1 (or the pseudogene TRBV3-2) and J usage is TRBJ1-2; TRBD1 aligns across 9 bases. CDR1 is LGHDT, CDR2 YNNKEL, per germline (reference sequence). The length of the CDR3 is 16 residues. J lost 3 bases, V lost 2 bases, and 7 bases had no gene match. CDR3 nucleotide sequence: TGTGCCAGCAGCCAACCCGACAGGGGGAATGACTATGGCTACACCTTC. It encodes CASSQPDRGNDYGYTF.

The chain combines TRBV4-2 with TRBJ1-6, with 9 bases matching TRBD1. J was trimmed by 7 bases and V by 1 base; bases with no gene match: 5. This CDR3 region has 16 residues. CDR1 is LGHNA and CDR2 is YNFKEQ in the germline V gene. The CDR3 DNA reads TGTGCCAGCAGCCAAGCACTGGACAGGGGAAATTCACCCCTCCACTTT. It translates to CASSQALDRGNSPLHF.

This chain connects TRBV11-2 to TRBJ2-2, with D perhaps TRBD2 (5 bases). Germline CDR1 and CDR2: SGHAT and FQNNGV. The CDR3 is made up of 14 amino acids. V was clipped by 3 bases and J by 6 bases, with 11 bases between them. The CDR3 DNA sequence: TGTGCCAGCAGCTTTGGTTGGGAGTCCGGGGAGCTGTTTTTT. As protein: CASSFGWESGELFF.

This clone was recorded once. The chain joins TRBV28 to TRBJ1-5; D gene unclear. Trimming removed 6 bases at V and 15 bases at J, with 12 bases between. Looked up from germline, CDR1 is MDHEN and CDR2 is SYDVKM. The CDR3 loop spans 10 amino acids. The CDR3 spells CASSGPFPHF. The CDR3 nucleotides are TGTGCCAGCAGCGGCCCGTTCCCGCATTTT.

The CDR3 DNA reads TGCGCCAGCAGTTACCGACAGGGGGGAGAGACCCAGTACTTC. Encoded protein: CASSYRQGGETQYF. The genes are TRBV5-1 and TRBJ2-5, with 9 bases lining up with TRBD1. The CDR3 spans 14 residues. Germline V lookup: CDR1 SGHRS, CDR2 YFSETQ. V dropped 5 bases and J dropped 4; count of bases not matched to a gene: 6.

The V call is TRBV28, the J call TRBJ1-3, with D hard to call. The germline CDR1 and CDR2 sequences are MDHEN and SYDVKM. The germline V and J ends were trimmed by 5 bases and 0 bases, with 8 bases remaining between them. The CDR3 totals 14 residues. CDR3 residues: CASSVQLSGNTIYF. DNA of the CDR3: TGTGCCAGCAGTGTACAGCTCTCTGGAAACACCATATATTTT. Based on the CDR3 plus reference TRBV28 and TRBJ1-3, the full variable domain is DVKVTQSSRYLVKRTGEKVFLECVQDMDHENMFWYRQDPGLGLRLIYFSYDVKMKEKGDIPEGYSVSREKKERFSLILESASTNQTSMYLCASSVQLSGNTIYFGEGSWLTVV.

This clone was recorded only once. This chain uses TRBV19 with TRBJ1-6; D may be TRBD1 (6 bases). There are 13 residues in the CDR3. V was trimmed by 10 bases and J by 3 bases, leaving 10 bases between them. Germline V gives CDR1 LNHDA, CDR2 SQIVND (reference sequence). CDR3 in amino acids: CATRDIYNSPLHF. The DNA of the CDR3 is TGTGCCACCCGGGACATCTATAATTCACCCCTCCACTTT.